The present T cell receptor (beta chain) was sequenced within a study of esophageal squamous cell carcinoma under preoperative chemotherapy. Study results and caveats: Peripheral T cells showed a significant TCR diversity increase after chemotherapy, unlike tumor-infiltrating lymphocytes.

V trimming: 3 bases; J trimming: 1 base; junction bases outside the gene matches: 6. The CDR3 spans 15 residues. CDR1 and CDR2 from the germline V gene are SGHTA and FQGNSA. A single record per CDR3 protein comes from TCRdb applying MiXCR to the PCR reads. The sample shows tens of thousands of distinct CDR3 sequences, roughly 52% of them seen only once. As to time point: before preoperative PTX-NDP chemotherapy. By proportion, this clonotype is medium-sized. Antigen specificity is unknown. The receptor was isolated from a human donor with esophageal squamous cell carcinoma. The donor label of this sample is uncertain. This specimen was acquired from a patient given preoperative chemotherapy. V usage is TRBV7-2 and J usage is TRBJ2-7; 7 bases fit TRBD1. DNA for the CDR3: TGTGCCAGCAGCTTGCGCCGGGACAGATCCTACGAGCAGTACTTC. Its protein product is CASSLRRDRSYEQYF.